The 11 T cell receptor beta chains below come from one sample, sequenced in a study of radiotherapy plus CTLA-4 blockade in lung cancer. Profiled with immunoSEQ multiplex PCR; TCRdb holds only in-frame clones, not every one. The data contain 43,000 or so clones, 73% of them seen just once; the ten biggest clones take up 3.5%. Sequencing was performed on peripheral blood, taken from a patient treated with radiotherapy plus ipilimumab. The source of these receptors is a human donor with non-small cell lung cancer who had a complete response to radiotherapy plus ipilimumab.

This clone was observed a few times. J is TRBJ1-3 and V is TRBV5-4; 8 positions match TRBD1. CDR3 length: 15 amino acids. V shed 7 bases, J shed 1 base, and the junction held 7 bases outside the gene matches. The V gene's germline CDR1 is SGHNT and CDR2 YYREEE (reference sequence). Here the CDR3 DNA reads TGTGCCAGCCACAGGGGGGGAGGATCTGGAAACACCATATATTTT. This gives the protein CASHRGGGSGNTIYF.

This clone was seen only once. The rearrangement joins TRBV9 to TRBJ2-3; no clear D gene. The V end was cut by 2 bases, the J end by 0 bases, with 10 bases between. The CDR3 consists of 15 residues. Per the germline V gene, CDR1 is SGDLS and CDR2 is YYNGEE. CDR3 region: CASSVGGLSTDTQYF. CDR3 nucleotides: TGTGCCAGCAGCGTCGGCGGTCTTAGCACAGATACGCAGTATTTT.

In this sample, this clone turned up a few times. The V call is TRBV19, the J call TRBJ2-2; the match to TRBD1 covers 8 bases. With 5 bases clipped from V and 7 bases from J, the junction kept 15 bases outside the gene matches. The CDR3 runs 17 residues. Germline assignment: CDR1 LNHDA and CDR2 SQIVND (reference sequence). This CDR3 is CASSQHLDRAYNGELFF. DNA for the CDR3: TGTGCCAGTAGTCAACACCTGGACAGGGCGTACAACGGGGAGCTGTTTTTT. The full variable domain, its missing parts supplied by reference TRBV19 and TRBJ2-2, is DGGITQSPKYLFRKEGQNVTLSCEQNLNHDAMYWYRQDPGQGLRLIYYSQIVNDFQKGDIAEGYSVSREKKESFPLTVTSAQKNPTAFYLCASSQHLDRAYNGELFFGEGSRLTVL.

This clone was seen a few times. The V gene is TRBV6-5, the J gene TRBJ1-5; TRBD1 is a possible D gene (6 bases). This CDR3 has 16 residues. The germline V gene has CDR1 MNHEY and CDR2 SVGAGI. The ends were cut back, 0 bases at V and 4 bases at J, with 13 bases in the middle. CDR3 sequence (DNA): TGTGCCAGCAGTTACTCTAGGGGGGGTCAAAATCAGCCCCAGCATTTT. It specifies CASSYSRGGQNQPQHF.

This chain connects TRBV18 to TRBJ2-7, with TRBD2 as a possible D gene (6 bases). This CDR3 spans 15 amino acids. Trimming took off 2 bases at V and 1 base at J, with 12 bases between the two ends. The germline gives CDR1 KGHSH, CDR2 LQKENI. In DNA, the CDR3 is TGTGCCAGCTCACCAGAGGGCCGGGGGTCCTACGAGCAGTACTTC. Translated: CASSPEGRGSYEQYF. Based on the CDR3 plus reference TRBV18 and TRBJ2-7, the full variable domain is NAGVMQNPRHLVRRRGQEARLRCSPMKGHSHVYWYRQLPEEGLKFMVYLQKENIIDESGMPKERFSAEFPKEGPSILRIQQVVRGDSAAYFCASSPEGRGSYEQYFGPGTRLTVT.

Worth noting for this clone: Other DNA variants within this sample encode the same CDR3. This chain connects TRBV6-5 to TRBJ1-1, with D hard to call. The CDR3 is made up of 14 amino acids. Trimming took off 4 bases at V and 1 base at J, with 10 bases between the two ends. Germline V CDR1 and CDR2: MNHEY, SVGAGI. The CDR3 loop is CASSSPRENTEAFF. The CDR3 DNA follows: TGTGCCAGCAGTTCCCCTCGAGAGAACACTGAAGCTTTCTTT.

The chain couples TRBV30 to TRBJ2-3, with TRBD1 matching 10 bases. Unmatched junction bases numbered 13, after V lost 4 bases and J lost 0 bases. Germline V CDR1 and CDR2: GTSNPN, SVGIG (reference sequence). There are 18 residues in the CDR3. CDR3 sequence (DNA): TGTGCCTGGACTCACGGGGGGGGGACAGGGGAGAGCACAGATACGCAGTATTTT. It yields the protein CAWTHGGGTGESTDTQYF.

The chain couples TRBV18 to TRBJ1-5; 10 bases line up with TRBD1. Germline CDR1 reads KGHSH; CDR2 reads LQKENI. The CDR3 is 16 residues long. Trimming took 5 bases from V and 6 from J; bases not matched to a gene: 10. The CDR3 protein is CASSSSGTGAVQPQHF. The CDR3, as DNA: TGTGCCAGCTCATCCTCCGGGACAGGGGCGGTTCAGCCCCAGCATTTT.

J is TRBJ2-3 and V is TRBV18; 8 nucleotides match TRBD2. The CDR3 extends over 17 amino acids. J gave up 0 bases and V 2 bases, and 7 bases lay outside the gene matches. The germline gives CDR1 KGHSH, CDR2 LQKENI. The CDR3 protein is CASSPKRGSSSTDTQYF. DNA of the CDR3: TGTGCCAGCTCACCAAAGCGGGGGAGTTCCAGCACAGATACGCAGTATTTT.

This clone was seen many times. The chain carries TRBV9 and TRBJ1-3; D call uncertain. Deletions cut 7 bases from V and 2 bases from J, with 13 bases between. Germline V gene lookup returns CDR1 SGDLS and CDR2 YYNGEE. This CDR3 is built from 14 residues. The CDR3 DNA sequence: TGTGCCAGCCGAGGTCGAGAGACTGGAAACACCATATATTTT. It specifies CASRGRETGNTIYF.

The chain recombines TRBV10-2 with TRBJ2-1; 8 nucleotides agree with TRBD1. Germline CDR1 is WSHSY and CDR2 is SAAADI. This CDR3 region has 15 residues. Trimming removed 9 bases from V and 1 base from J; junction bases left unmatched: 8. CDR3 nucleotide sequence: TGCGCCAGTAAGGACAGGGCCTTATCCTACAATGAGCAGTTCTTC. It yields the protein CASKDRALSYNEQFF.